The rows below give T cell receptor beta chains drawn from one sample of a study. TCRdb ran MiXCR on the 5' RACE reads and lists one entry per CDR3 protein. The top ten hold around 3% of the sample, which has about 5,200 distinct CDR3 sequences, 70% to 85% seen once. Sequencing was done on a sample of naive CD4+ T cells sorted from blood. These receptors were taken from a female donor with breast cancer. CDR3s include the opening cysteine and the closing phenylalanine or tryptophan. A D gene is named only where the DNA matches it firmly. Expanded clones are given a class, and other clones once, few, many or no size at all.

d_gene,v_gene,abundance,j_gene,CDR3nt,CDR3aa
-,TRBV9,-,TRBJ2-5,TGTGCCAGCAGCCGTACAGGGGAGACCCAGTACTTC,CASSRTGETQYF
TRBD1,TRBV5-1,-,TRBJ2-1,TGCGCCAGCAGCTGGCTCCCGGGACAGAACAATGAGCAGTTCTTC,CASSWLPGQNNEQFF
-,TRBV28,-,TRBJ1-5,TGTGCCAGCAGTACCTACGGACGGGACCCTAATCAGCCCCAGCATTTT,CASSTYGRDPNQPQHF
-,TRBV11-3,-,TRBJ1-1,TGTGCCAGCAGATCGACCGACGGGAGGGCTGAAGCTTTCTTT,CASRSTDGRAEAFF
TRBD1,TRBV7-7,-,TRBJ2-5,TGTGCTAGCAGCTTATCCGCGACAGGGCTGACCCAGTACTTC,CASSLSATGLTQYF
TRBD1,TRBV2,once,TRBJ1-2,TGTGCCAGCAGATACGGACAGGGGACAAATGGCTACACCTTC,CASRYGQGTNGYTF
TRBD1,TRBV2,-,TRBJ1-5,TGTGCCAGCAGTGCGACAGGGGAGACTCAGCCCCAGCATTTT,CASSATGETQPQHF
-,TRBV6-4,-,TRBJ2-2,TGTGCCAGCAGTGAGTTGGGCACCGGGGAGCTGTTTTTT,CASSELGTGELFF
TRBD1,TRBV5-1,-,TRBJ1-5,TGCGCCAGCAGCGCCGGGACAGGGGGACAGCCCCAGCATTTT,CASSAGTGGQPQHF
-,TRBV4-1,-,TRBJ1-2,TGCGCCAGCAGCTCTGGGGGGTCCTCCTATGGCTACACCTTC,CASSSGGSSYGYTF
-,TRBV29-1,few,TRBJ1-5,TGCAGCGTTTCAAGGGGGGGTGACCAGCCCCAGCATTTT,CSVSRGGDQPQHF
TRBD1,TRBV20-1,-,TRBJ1-4,TGCAGTGCCCCGGACAGGACTAATGAAAAACTGTTTTTT,CSAPDRTNEKLFF
TRBD2,TRBV20-1,-,TRBJ2-3,TGCAGTGCTAGCCCGACGAGCGGGGGGGCCGTGGATACGCAGTATTTT,CSASPTSGGAVDTQYF
TRBD1,TRBV7-9,once,TRBJ2-2,TGTGCCAGCAGCTTCGAGACAGGGGTCACCGGGGAGCTGTTTTTT,CASSFETGVTGELFF
-,TRBV6-5,-,TRBJ1-2,TGTGCCAGCACCCCTCAGGGCCAGATATATGGCTACACCTTC,CASTPQGQIYGYTF
-,TRBV20-1,-,TRBJ2-3,TGCAGTGCTCCGGTCACAGATACGCAGTATTTT,CSAPVTDTQYF
-,TRBV10-2,-,TRBJ1-1,TGCGCCAGCAGTGAATTTCGCGTCCTAGGAGCTTTCTTT,CASSEFRVLGAFF
TRBD2,TRBV11-2,-,TRBJ2-1,TGTGCCAGCAGCTTAGAAGGTCTAGCGGAAGACAATGAGCAGTTCTTC,CASSLEGLAEDNEQFF
-,TRBV11-2,-,TRBJ2-1,TGTGCCAGCAGCCTCAGCCCCGAGCAGTTCTTC,CASSLSPEQFF
TRBD2,TRBV20-1,-,TRBJ2-1,TGCAGTGCTCGGGGAGGGAGCTCCTACAATGAGCAGTTCTTC,CSARGGSSYNEQFF
-,TRBV7-2,-,TRBJ1-6,TGTGCCAGCAGCCAACCTACAGGTTCACCCCTCCACTTT,CASSQPTGSPLHF
TRBD1,TRBV6-6,-,TRBJ2-1,TGTGCCAGCAGTTTCAGGACAGGGGTAAAAAATGAGCAGTTCTTC,CASSFRTGVKNEQFF
TRBD2,TRBV20-1,-,TRBJ2-3,TGCAGTGCTACGGGCCATTTAGCGGGGACAGATACGCAGTATTTT,CSATGHLAGTDTQYF
-,TRBV6-5,-,TRBJ1-3,TGTGGCAGCAGTAGCGGACGGACAAGCTCTGGAAACACCATATATTTT,CGSSSGRTSSGNTIYF
-,TRBV6-6,-,TRBJ2-2,TGTGCCAGCAGACCACAGGAGAACACCGGGGAGCTGTTTTTT,CASRPQENTGELFF
TRBD2,TRBV5-1,-,TRBJ2-7,TGCGCCAGCAGCTTGGTTTGGCGGGAGGGTGACTACGAGCAGTACTTC,CASSLVWREGDYEQYF
-,TRBV27,-,TRBJ1-5,TGTGCCAGCAGGGGTACAGGGAGGGATCAGCTCCAGCATTTT,CASRGTGRDQLQHF
-,TRBV5-6,-,TRBJ2-3,TGTGCCAGCAGCCCTATGAGTACAGATACGCAGTATTTT,CASSPMSTDTQYF
-,TRBV5-1,few,TRBJ2-7,TGCGCCAGCAGCTTGCAACCGGGACAACCGTCCTACGAGCAGTACTTC,CASSLQPGQPSYEQYF
-,TRBV7-2,-,TRBJ2-6,TGTGCCAGCAGCTTGGACAGATCTGGGGCCAACGTCCTGACTTTC,CASSLDRSGANVLTF
TRBD2,TRBV20-1,once,TRBJ2-5,TGCAGTGCTCGAGTAGCGGGTGACTACCGAGAGACCCAGTACTTC,CSARVAGDYRETQYF